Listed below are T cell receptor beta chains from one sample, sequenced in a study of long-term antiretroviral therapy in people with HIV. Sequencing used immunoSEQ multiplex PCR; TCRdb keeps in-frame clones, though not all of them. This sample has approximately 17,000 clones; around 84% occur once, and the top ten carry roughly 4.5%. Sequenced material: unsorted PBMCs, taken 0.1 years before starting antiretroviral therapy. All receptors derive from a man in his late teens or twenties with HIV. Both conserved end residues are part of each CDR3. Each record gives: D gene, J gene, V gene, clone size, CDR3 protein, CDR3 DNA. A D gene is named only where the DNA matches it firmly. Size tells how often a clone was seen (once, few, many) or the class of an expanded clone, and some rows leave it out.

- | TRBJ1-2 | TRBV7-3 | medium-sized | CASSLTGAPSNYGYTF | TGTGCCAGCAGCCTGACCGGGGCCCCGTCTAACTATGGCTACACCTTC
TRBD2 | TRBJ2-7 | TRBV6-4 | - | CASSDVGLAGFYEQYF | TGTGCCAGCAGTGACGTAGGACTAGCGGGATTCTACGAGCAGTACTTC
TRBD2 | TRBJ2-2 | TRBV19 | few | CASSLLAGAYTGELFF | TGTGCCAGTAGTTTACTAGCGGGGGCCTACACCGGGGAGCTGTTTTTT
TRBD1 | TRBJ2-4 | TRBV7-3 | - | CASSLRPPGQGSKNIQYF | TGTGCCAGCAGCCTCCGCCCGCCGGGACAGGGGTCCAAAAACATTCAGTACTTC
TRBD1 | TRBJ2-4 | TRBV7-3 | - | CASSPGQGLNIQYF | TGTGCCAGCAGTCCGGGACAGGGGTTAAACATTCAGTACTTC
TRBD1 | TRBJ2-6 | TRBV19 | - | CASRPGQGAPGANVLTF | TGTGCCAGCCGACCGGGACAGGGGGCCCCTGGGGCCAACGTCCTGACTTTC
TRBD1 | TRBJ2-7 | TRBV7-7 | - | CASSRKSGTGPYEQYF | TGTGCCAGCAGTCGTAAGTCCGGGACAGGGCCTTACGAGCAGTACTTC
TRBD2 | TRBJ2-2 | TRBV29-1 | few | CSVEFASGGTGELFF | TGCAGCGTTGAATTTGCCTCGGGGGGGACCGGGGAGCTGTTTTTT
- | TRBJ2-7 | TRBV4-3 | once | CASSQERLNYEQYF | TGCGCCAGCAGCCAAGAACGCCTGAACTACGAGCAGTACTTC
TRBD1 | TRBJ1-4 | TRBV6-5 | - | CASRSQGASNEKLFF | TGTGCCAGCAGGTCACAGGGGGCGTCTAATGAAAAACTGTTTTTT
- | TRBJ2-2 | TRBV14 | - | CASSQDRQGGRAGELFF | TGTGCCAGCAGCCAAGATCGGCAGGGTGGGCGAGCCGGGGAGCTGTTTTTT
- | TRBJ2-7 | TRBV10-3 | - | CAISESDRSVYEQYF | TGTGCCATCAGTGAGTCGGACAGAAGCGTCTACGAGCAGTACTTC
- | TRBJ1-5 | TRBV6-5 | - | CASSPRNNQPQHF | TGTGCCAGCAGCCCTCGAAACAATCAGCCCCAGCATTTT
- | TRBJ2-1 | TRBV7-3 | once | CASSLQVSVANEQFF | TGTGCCAGCAGCTTACAGGTTTCAGTAGCTAATGAGCAGTTCTTC
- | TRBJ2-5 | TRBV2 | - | CASSEGDNHTQYF | TGTGCCAGCAGTGAAGGGGACAATCATACCCAGTACTTC
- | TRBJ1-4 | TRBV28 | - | CASSSPRTTEGEKLFF | TGTGCCAGCAGTTCCCCCAGGACGACAGAGGGTGAAAAACTGTTTTTT
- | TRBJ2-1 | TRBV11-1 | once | CASSLGYRRSYNEQFF | TGTGCCAGCAGCTTAGGATACAGGCGCTCCTACAATGAGCAGTTCTTC
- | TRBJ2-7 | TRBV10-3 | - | CAISGGELEQYF | TGTGCCATCAGTGGGGGGGAGCTTGAGCAGTACTTC
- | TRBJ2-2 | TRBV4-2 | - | CASSQPGPYKNTGELFF | TGTGCCAGCAGCCAACCGGGACCGTACAAGAACACCGGGGAGCTGTTTTTT
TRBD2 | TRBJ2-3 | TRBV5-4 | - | CASSSGGGVLGTDTQYF | TGTGCCAGCAGCTCCGGCGGGGGGGTTCTGGGCACAGATACGCAGTATTTT
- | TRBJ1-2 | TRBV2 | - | CASSEAWAESYGYTF | TGTGCCAGCAGTGAAGCCTGGGCCGAATCCTATGGCTACACCTTC
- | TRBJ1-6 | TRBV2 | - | CASGGGNNSPLHF | TGTGCCAGCGGGGGAGGAAACAATTCACCCCTCCACTTT
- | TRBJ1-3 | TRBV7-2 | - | CASQGGIGNTIYF | TGTGCCAGCCAGGGTGGGATTGGAAACACCATATATTTT
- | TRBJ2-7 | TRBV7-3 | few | CASSLSQGHEQYF | TGTGCCAGCAGCTTATCACAGGGCCACGAGCAGTACTTC